Shown below are 27 T cell receptor beta chains from a single sample sequenced in a study of patients and donors after allogeneic stem cell transplantation. TCRdb passed the RT-PCR reads through MiXCR, listing each CDR3 protein once. The sample shows a few hundred thousand distinct CDR3 sequences, approximately 14% of them seen only once. The sample consisted of blood, either unsorted or a sorted T cell fraction (not recorded which). These receptors originate from a human donor who was either an allogeneic HSCT recipient or a stem cell or donor lymphocyte infusion donor (not recorded which). It is not recorded whose cells these are; they may come from a transplant donor.

The V call is TRBV3-1, the J call TRBJ2-1, with D perhaps TRBD1 or TRBD2 (5 bases each). Germline V gives CDR1 LGHDT, CDR2 YNNKEL (reference sequence). There are 15 residues in the CDR3. Trimming stripped 4 bases from V and 1 base from J, with 11 bases between. The CDR3 DNA is TGTGCCAGCAGCCGGGGCGGGCGGTCCTACAATGAGCAGTTCTTC. It translates to CASSRGGRSYNEQFF.

This clonotype was seen a handful of times. The chain carries TRBV7-2 and TRBJ2-4; 14 bases fit TRBD2. The CDR3 is made up of 21 amino acids. Germline CDR1 and CDR2: SGHTA and FQGNSA. V dropped 0 bases and J dropped 1; count of bases not matched to a gene: 11. The CDR3 region is CASSLAQRTSGGPMAKNIQYF. The CDR3 coding sequence is TGTGCCAGCAGCTTAGCCCAGAGGACTAGCGGGGGGCCGATGGCCAAAAACATTCAGTACTTC.

This clonotype was detected a few times. CDR3 residues: CASSRSYQETQYF. CDR3 nucleotides: TGTGCCAGCTCCCGCTCGTACCAAGAGACCCAGTACTTC. The rearrangement uses TRBV18 and TRBJ2-5; D ambiguous. CDR1 is KGHSH and CDR2 is LQKENI in the germline V gene. This CDR3 spans 13 amino acids. Trimming pared 6 bases from V and 0 bases from J, leaving 8 bases between.

CDR3 sequence (DNA): TGTGCCAGCGGGAACGGAATCTCCTATAATTCACCCCTCCACTTT. Encoded protein: CASGNGISYNSPLHF. The rearrangement joins TRBV7-3 to TRBJ1-6; D call uncertain. This CDR3 is 15 amino acids long. The germline CDR1 and CDR2 sequences are SGHTA and FQGTGA. Trimming removed 8 bases at V and 0 bases at J, with 11 bases between. The full variable domain, in which reference TRBV7-3 and TRBJ1-6 provide the parts outside the CDR3, is GAGVSQTPSNKVTEKGKYVELRCDPISGHTALYWYRQSLGQGPEFLIYFQGTGAADDSGLPNDRFFAVRPEGSVSTLKIQRTERGDSAVYLCASGNGISYNSPLHFGNGTRLTVT.

The rearrangement joins TRBV1 to TRBJ2-3; the table's D call, TRBD2, was not checked against the DNA. TRBV1 is a pseudogene segment. This CDR3 comprises 11 residues. The chain's CDR3 is CTSSREATQYF. In DNA, the CDR3 is TGCACCAGCAGCCGGGAGGCGACGCAGTATTTT.

This clonotype has more than one count but fewer than ten. The rearrangement joins TRBV20-1 to TRBJ2-7; possibly TRBD2 for D (6 bases). The ends were cut back, 0 bases at V and 1 base at J, with 16 bases in the middle. CDR1 DFQATT and CDR2 SNEGSKA come from the germline V gene (reference sequence). The CDR3 is 16 amino acids. The CDR3 DNA sequence: TGCAGTGCTAGAGATCTTACTAGCCCTACTTCCTACGAGCAGTACTTC. It encodes CSARDLTSPTSYEQYF.

This clonotype was found a few times. The rearrangement links TRBV7-2 to TRBJ2-7; D call uncertain. In germline, CDR1 is SGHTA, CDR2 FQGNSA. This CDR3 comprises 14 residues. Trimming cost V 5 bases and J 0 bases, with 11 bases left between them. CDR3 sequence (DNA): TGTGCCAGCAGCCTACGACATCGCTCCTACGAGCAGTACTTC. Its protein is CASSLRHRSYEQYF.

This clonotype showed up just once. V gene TRBV24-1 combines with J gene TRBJ1-2; no clear D. The CDR3 covers 12 residues. The ends were cut back, 5 bases at V and 4 bases at J, with 7 bases in the middle. Germline loops: CDR1 KGHDR, CDR2 SFDVKD. The CDR3 spells CATSASSYGYTF. The CDR3 nucleotides read TGTGCCACCAGTGCCAGTTCCTATGGCTACACCTTC.

This clonotype was picked up a small number of times. The V call is TRBV7-9, the J call TRBJ2-2; no firm D call. Between the trimmed V and J ends, which lost 8 bases and 3 bases, there was a span of 1 base. Germline V gene lookup returns CDR1 SEHNR and CDR2 FQNEAQ (reference sequence). CDR3 length: 10 amino acids. In DNA form, the CDR3 reads TGTGCCAGCTACACCGGGGAGCTGTTTTTT. This codes for CASYTGELFF.

The chain couples TRBV9 to TRBJ1-4; TRBD1 is a possible D gene (5 bases). Per germline, CDR1 SGDLS and CDR2 YYNGEE. V was shortened by 3 bases and J by 4 bases, with 13 bases between the two germline ends. The CDR3 consists of 15 residues. CDR3 region: CASSGGGGDNEKLFF. As DNA, the CDR3 is TGTGCCAGCAGCGGGGGCGGGGGGGATAATGAAAAACTGTTTTTT.

This clonotype was seen many times. V and J are TRBV5-1 and TRBJ2-1; D may be TRBD2 (6 bases). The CDR3 consists of 15 residues. Per the germline V gene, CDR1 is SGHRS and CDR2 is YFSETQ. Trimming took 4 bases from V and 7 from J, leaving 18 bases between them. CDR3 amino acids: CASSLVAAQGNEQFF. DNA of the CDR3: TGCGCCAGCAGCCTGGTAGCGGCCCAGGGAAATGAGCAGTTCTTC.

This clonotype was detected only a few times. The V gene is TRBV24-1, the J gene TRBJ1-1, with TRBD1 as a possible D gene (5 bases). Germline V gives CDR1 KGHDR, CDR2 SFDVKD. The CDR3 runs to 17 residues. Trimming removed 4 bases at V and 1 base at J, with 18 bases between. DNA of the CDR3: TGTGCCACCAGTGACTCCTCTAACAAGAGGGGGAACACTGAAGCTTTCTTT. It specifies CATSDSSNKRGNTEAFF.

This clonotype showed up just a few times. The chain couples TRBV7-9 to TRBJ2-1, with TRBD1 matching 9 bases. With V trimmed by 5 bases and J by 8 bases, 7 bases remained unmatched. From germline, CDR1 is SEHNR and CDR2 FQNEAQ (reference sequence). The CDR3 is 14 amino acids. In DNA form, the CDR3 reads TGTGCCAGCAGCCGGGACAGGGTATTCGATGAGCAGTTCTTC. Translating it yields CASSRDRVFDEQFF.

This clonotype was recorded a few times. The chain is built from TRBV5-1 and TRBJ1-1; D ambiguous. Between the trimmed V and J ends, which lost 0 bases and 1 base, there was a span of 4 bases. Germline V gives CDR1 SGHRS, CDR2 YFSETQ. The CDR3 is 13 amino acids. The CDR3 nucleotides read TGCGCCAGCAGCTTGGGGTGGAACACTGAAGCTTTCTTT. This gives the protein CASSLGWNTEAFF.

The chain uses TRBV4-1 and TRBJ2-6, with 8 bases aligning to TRBD2. V shed 3 bases and J 0 bases; nucleotides not matched to a gene: 10. Germline V gene lookup returns CDR1 MGHRA and CDR2 YSYEKL. This CDR3 is built from 19 residues. CDR3 DNA: TGCGCCAGCAGCCATCGAACCGGGACTAGGAACTCTGGGGCCAACGTCCTGACTTTC. This encodes CASSHRTGTRNSGANVLTF.

At least ten counts were recorded for this clonotype. The gene calls are TRBV5-1 and TRBJ2-4; weak D call: TRBD1 (5 bases). Per germline, CDR1 SGHRS and CDR2 YFSETQ. This CDR3 has 14 residues. V was trimmed by 2 bases and J by 5 bases, leaving 11 bases between them. CDR3 in amino acids: CASSLPGAENIQYF. As DNA, the CDR3 is TGCGCCAGCAGCTTACCTGGGGCTGAAAACATTCAGTACTTC.

The chain uses TRBV9 and TRBJ2-5, with a possible D match to TRBD2 (7 bases). Germline V CDR1 and CDR2: SGDLS, YYNGEE. The CDR3 runs to 15 residues. Trimming shortened V by 3 bases and J by 4 bases, and 16 bases separated the two germline ends. The CDR3 protein is CASSAGQGRGETQYF. Here the CDR3 DNA reads TGTGCCAGCAGCGCCGGGCAGGGGAGGGGAGAGACCCAGTACTTC.

Ten or more counts support this clonotype. The rearrangement joins TRBV5-6 to TRBJ2-5, with a weak D call TRBD1 (5 bases). The length of the CDR3 is 15 residues. Germline CDR1 and CDR2: SGHDT and YYEEEE. V lost 3 bases and J lost 3, with 15 bases in between. The CDR3 here is CASSSPWSGKETQYF. For the CDR3, the DNA is TGTGCCAGCAGCTCCCCCTGGTCAGGGAAAGAGACCCAGTACTTC.

This chain connects TRBV13 to TRBJ2-7, with TRBD2 identical over 13 bases. Germline V lookup: CDR1 PRHDT, CDR2 FYEKMQ (reference sequence). Losses at the gene ends were 5 bases for V and 4 bases for J; bases not matched to a gene: 5. The CDR3 contains 15 residues. The DNA for the CDR3 is TGTGCCAGCAGCCGCGGGACTAGCGGGACATACGAGCAGTACTTC. It encodes CASSRGTSGTYEQYF. The variable domain in full, completed from reference TRBV13 and TRBJ2-7, reads AAGVIQSPRHLIKEKRETATLKCYPIPRHDTVYWYQQGPGQDPQFLISFYEKMQSDKGSIPDRFSAQQFSDYHSELNMSSLELGDSALYFCASSRGTSGTYEQYFGPGTRLTVT.

The table lists this clonotype with a few counts. The gene calls are TRBV3-1 and TRBJ2-2; 9 bases are a match to TRBD2. V shed 1 base, J shed 6 bases, and the junction held 12 bases outside the gene matches. The CDR3 has 18 amino acids. Germline-derived CDR1 and CDR2 are LGHDT and YNNKEL (reference sequence). DNA of the CDR3: TGTGCCAGCAGCCAAGGATTAGCGGGAGTCGGTAACGCCGGGGAGCTGTTTTTT. Protein sequence: CASSQGLAGVGNAGELFF.

The V and J genes are TRBV24-1 and TRBJ2-3; 12 bases agree with TRBD2. The CDR3 consists of 20 residues. With V trimmed by 4 bases and J by 0 bases, 13 bases remained unmatched. Germline V lookup: CDR1 KGHDR, CDR2 SFDVKD. The CDR3 sequence is CATSDLQTTSGGLSTDTQYF. The CDR3 coding sequence is TGTGCCACCAGTGACCTCCAAACGACTAGCGGGGGCCTTAGCACAGATACGCAGTATTTT.

The chain links TRBV27 to TRBJ1-3; D ambiguous. There are 14 residues in the CDR3. Deletions cut 7 bases from V and 0 bases from J, with 10 bases between. Per germline, CDR1 MNHEY and CDR2 SMNVEV (reference sequence). The DNA of the CDR3 is TGTGCCAGCACCGGGTTAAGCTCTGGAAACACCATATATTTT. Protein: CASTGLSSGNTIYF.

This clonotype was counted only a few times. The chain joins TRBV10-3 to TRBJ1-3; D is unresolved. The ends were cut back, 3 bases at V and 0 bases at J, with 15 bases in the middle. The CDR3 loop spans 17 amino acids. Germline CDR1 and CDR2: ENHRY and SYGVKD. The CDR3 DNA reads TGTGCCATCAGTGAATTCGGCAGCCCCTCCTCTGGAAACACCATATATTTT. Protein sequence: CAISEFGSPSSGNTIYF.

The chain employs TRBV20-1 and TRBJ1-1; no clear D. The CDR3 covers 13 residues. The V end lost 2 bases, the J end lost 3 bases, and 10 bases lay between the germline ends. CDR1 is DFQATT, CDR2 SNEGSKA, per germline (reference sequence). CDR3 sequence: CSARQFVDTEAFF. The CDR3 DNA is TGCAGTGCTAGACAGTTTGTGGACACTGAAGCTTTCTTT.

This clonotype was seen only a few times. The gene calls are TRBV29-1 and TRBJ2-7; D may match TRBD1 or TRBD2 (5 bases each). The germline V gene has CDR1 SQVTM and CDR2 ANQGSEA. This CDR3 is built from 13 residues. Deletions cut 7 bases from V and 2 bases from J, with 15 bases between. For the CDR3, the DNA is TGCAGCGCACTCCGTGGGGGACCCTACGAGCAGTACTTC. Translation gives CSALRGGPYEQYF.

In this sample, this clonotype turned up many times. The chain links TRBV5-1 to TRBJ2-1; no clear D. The CDR3 is 15 residues long. Germline V gives CDR1 SGHRS, CDR2 YFSETQ. Trimming took 4 bases from V and 0 from J, leaving 11 bases between them. The CDR3: CASSPFPSSYNEQFF. In DNA form, the CDR3 reads TGCGCCAGCAGCCCCTTCCCGAGCTCCTACAATGAGCAGTTCTTC.

This clonotype turned up a few times. V gene TRBV25-1 combines with J gene TRBJ1-1, with 7 bases identical to TRBD1. CDR1 and CDR2 (germline): MGHDK, SYGVNS. The trim removed 9 bases at V and 9 bases at J, leaving 13 bases unmatched. The CDR3 is made up of 13 amino acids. The CDR3 DNA sequence: TGTGCCAGTACTATAACTGGGGACAGCCAAGCTTTCTTT. This sequence encodes CASTITGDSQAFF.